These 18 T cell receptor beta chains were all obtained from the same sample, sequenced in a study of PD-L1 blockade in urothelial cancer. Time point: pretreatment peripheral blood. The protocol was immunoSEQ multiplex PCR, while the TCRdb copy is restricted to in-frame clones and leaves out a portion. The sample comprises around 130,000 clones, 70% to 85% of which are singletons, and roughly 2.9% rests with the top ten. The starting material was PBMCs, obtained around atezolizumab (anti-PD-L1) treatment. The origin of the receptors is a man aged 50-59 years with urothelial cancer.

This chain uses TRBV5-4 with TRBJ1-2, with D uncertain. Germline lookup yields CDR1 SGHNT and CDR2 YYREEE (reference sequence). Trimming removed 1 base at V and 6 bases at J, with 7 bases between. The CDR3 consists of 12 residues. CDR3: CASSLKQDGYTF. In nucleotides, the CDR3 is TGTGCCAGCAGCTTGAAGCAGGATGGCTACACCTTC.

The chain carries TRBV28 and TRBJ2-7; D is possibly TRBD1 (6 bases). Germline CDR1 MDHEN, CDR2 SYDVKM. V gave up 6 bases and J gave up 2 bases, with 17 bases separating them. The CDR3 is made up of 15 amino acids. The CDR3 loop reads CASRGAGFPAYEQYF. The CDR3 DNA follows: TGTGCCAGCAGGGGGGCAGGGTTTCCGGCCTACGAGCAGTACTTC.

The V and J genes are TRBV18 and TRBJ2-1; 14 bases are shared with TRBD2. The CDR3 is made up of 17 amino acids. After removal of 3 bases from V and 8 bases from J, the junction contained 9 bases not matched to a gene. Germline V gives CDR1 KGHSH, CDR2 LQKENI. The DNA of the CDR3 is TGTGCCAGCTCACCCAATGTAGGGACTAGCGGGAGTCATGAGCAGTTCTTC. Residues: CASSPNVGTSGSHEQFF.

The rearrangement uses TRBV19 and TRBJ1-4; D may be TRBD1 (5 bases). The CDR3 is made up of 14 amino acids. CDR1 is LNHDA, CDR2 SQIVND, per germline (reference sequence). V was trimmed by 7 bases and J by 10 bases, leaving 19 bases between them. CDR3 in amino acids: CASTPGQLERKLFF. DNA for the CDR3: TGTGCCAGTACCCCAGGACAATTGGAAAGAAAACTGTTTTTT.

The chain employs TRBV28 and TRBJ1-4; weak D call: TRBD1 (5 bases). The V end was cut by 3 bases, the J end by 7 bases, with 12 bases between. Germline V CDR1 and CDR2: MDHEN, SYDVKM. The CDR3 runs to 14 residues. This chain's CDR3 is CASSFGGRSEKLFF. CDR3 sequence (DNA): TGTGCCAGCAGTTTTGGGGGGAGGAGTGAAAAACTGTTTTTT.

The chain carries TRBV7-2 and TRBJ2-4; 7 bases map to TRBD1. Per germline, CDR1 SGHTA and CDR2 FQGNSA. V was pared by 4 bases and J by 7 bases, with 7 bases of the junction left unmatched. This CDR3 comprises 14 residues. Here the CDR3 reads CASSSPTGPNIQYF. The CDR3 nucleotides read TGTGCCAGCAGCTCGCCGACAGGGCCGAACATTCAGTACTTC.

V is TRBV27 and J is TRBJ1-1, with a possible D match to TRBD1 (6 bases). Germline V gives CDR1 MNHEY, CDR2 SMNVEV (reference sequence). This CDR3 contains 14 residues. V gave up 6 bases and J gave up 2 bases, with 13 bases separating them. The CDR3 loop is CASRRDTINTEAFF. CDR3 coding DNA: TGTGCCAGCAGGAGGGACACGATAAACACTGAAGCTTTCTTT.

The chain joins TRBV2 to TRBJ2-3; possibly TRBD1 for D (5 bases). CDR1 and CDR2 from the germline V gene are SNHLY and FYNNEI. V lost 6 bases to trimming and J lost 11 bases, with 18 bases between them. The CDR3 loop spans 13 amino acids. The CDR3 nucleotides read TGTGCCAGCAGCACCGGACAACGCTATGAGCAGTATTTT. As protein: CASSTGQRYEQYF.

The chain carries TRBV19 and TRBJ1-5, with D perhaps TRBD1 (6 bases). The CDR3 totals 16 residues. V was clipped by 3 bases and J by 6 bases, with 18 bases between them. Germline V gene data show CDR1 as LNHDA and CDR2 as SQIVND (reference sequence). The CDR3 loop is CASSMFAQTGTQPQHF. CDR3 in DNA: TGTGCCAGTAGTATGTTTGCCCAAACAGGGACTCAGCCCCAGCATTTT.

The chain recombines TRBV6-6 with TRBJ2-3; tentative D call: TRBD1 (7 bases). With 2 bases removed from V and 5 bases from J, the gap between germline ends came to 17 bases. Germline V gene data show CDR1 as MNHNY and CDR2 as SVGAGI (reference sequence). The CDR3 contains 16 residues. The CDR3 sequence: CASSYPSGGGGDTQYF. CDR3 in DNA: TGTGCCAGCAGTTACCCAAGCGGAGGGGGCGGAGATACGCAGTATTTT.

The chain recombines TRBV20-1 with TRBJ1-2, with D perhaps TRBD1 (5 bases). Germline loops: CDR1 DFQATT, CDR2 SNEGSKA (reference sequence). The V end was cut by 6 bases, the J end by 14 bases, with 19 bases between. This CDR3 spans 11 amino acids. DNA of the CDR3: TGCAGTGCAAGGGACCCGCCTGGGAGGACCTTC. Encoded protein: CSARDPPGRTF.

The chain combines TRBV7-3 with TRBJ2-3, with D unresolved. Deletions cut 0 bases from V and 2 bases from J, with 15 bases between. Germline V gives CDR1 SGHTA, CDR2 FQGTGA. The CDR3 is 17 residues long. For the CDR3, the DNA is TGTGCCAGCAGCTTAACGCCCCCCGGTAGCACCACAGATACGCAGTATTTT. Translated: CASSLTPPGSTTDTQYF.

The J gene is TRBJ1-4, the V gene TRBV4-2, with 9 nucleotides matching TRBD1. Germline loops: CDR1 LGHNA, CDR2 YNFKEQ. V dropped 0 bases and J dropped 7; count of bases not matched to a gene: 9. This CDR3 is built from 17 residues. The CDR3 reads CASSQDGTGQPPEKLFF. CDR3 sequence (DNA): TGTGCCAGCAGCCAAGATGGGACAGGGCAGCCGCCTGAAAAACTGTTTTTT.

The chain uses TRBV28 and TRBJ2-7; D perhaps matches TRBD2 (7 bases). The germline V and J ends were trimmed by 6 bases and 5 bases, with 20 bases remaining between them. The CDR3 is made up of 15 amino acids. Germline V gene sequence: CDR1 MDHEN, CDR2 SYDVKM. Here the CDR3 reads CASSPAGGGDNEQYF. The CDR3 nucleotides are TGTGCCAGCAGCCCGGCCGGGGGAGGGGACAACGAGCAGTACTTC.

V is TRBV2 and J is TRBJ2-3, with 7 bases that match TRBD2. This CDR3 region has 15 residues. Germline V gene sequence: CDR1 SNHLY, CDR2 FYNNEI. V was pared by 5 bases and J by 2 bases, with 7 bases of the junction left unmatched. This CDR3 reads CASSLSGIDTDTQYF. The CDR3 DNA is TGTGCCAGCAGTCTCAGCGGGATCGACACAGATACGCAGTATTTT.

The gene calls are TRBV5-1 and TRBJ2-2; a possible D gene is TRBD2 (6 bases). The CDR3 spans 16 residues. Trimming stripped 4 bases from V and 2 bases from J, with 15 bases between. CDR1 and CDR2 (germline): SGHRS, YFSETQ. CDR3 coding DNA: TGCGCCAGCAGCGGAACTCCTAGCGCCAACACCGGGGAGCTGTTTTTT. Translated: CASSGTPSANTGELFF.

This rearrangement joins TRBV4-2 to TRBJ2-1; TRBD2 matches at 7 bases. The V gene's germline CDR1 is LGHNA and CDR2 YNFKEQ. This CDR3 contains 16 residues. J lost 7 bases, V lost 4 bases, and 13 bases had no gene match. CDR3 loop: CASSPVSGRENNEQFF. As DNA, the CDR3 is TGTGCCAGCAGCCCCGTTTCAGGGAGGGAGAATAATGAGCAGTTCTTC.

This chain connects TRBV9 to TRBJ2-3, with TRBD1 matching over 11 bases. With 0 bases clipped from V and 5 bases from J, the junction kept 8 bases outside the gene matches. From germline, CDR1 is SGDLS and CDR2 YYNGEE. This CDR3 is built from 17 residues. CDR3 residues: CASSVGSGTGGQDTQYF. The CDR3 DNA reads as TGTGCCAGCAGCGTAGGAAGTGGGACAGGGGGACAAGATACGCAGTATTTT.